This TCR beta chain was found in a study of control samples from healthy donors and cancer patients. The CDR3 extends over 15 amino acids. V dropped 0 bases and J dropped 5; count of bases not matched to a gene: 4. The V gene's germline CDR1 is SGHAT and CDR2 FQNNGV. Clones were read by immunoSEQ multiplex PCR, and TCRdb kept only the in-frame ones, dropping some. The sample consists of about 63,000 clones, about 82% of them appearing once. The TCR comes from a man aged 35-49 years in good health. Input material: blood. The V call is TRBV11-2, the J call TRBJ2-5, with 9 bases matching TRBD1. CDR3 in amino acids: CASSLDGTGLETQYF. CDR3 DNA: TGTGCCAGCAGCTTAGATGGGACAGGGCTTGAGACCCAGTACTTC.